This record concerns one T cell receptor beta chain sequence. Its antigen is as yet unknown. This sample was taken from a study of cytomegalovirus exposure and HLA in healthy donors. Findings of the study overall: Across all donors, roughly uniform sequencing depth was an assumption of the presence/absence analyses. The Asian-associated ancestry cluster reportedly had fewer N-insertions than the roughly 670-donor mean in a later analysis.

A multiplex PCR was run with 60 Vbeta primers and 13 Jbeta primers. Assay used: immunoSEQ multiplex PCR; TCRdb lists only in-frame clones, some missing. The sample holds 150,000 to 200,000 clones, over 70% seen once. This TCR came from a man aged 25 to 40 in good health and CMV-seropositive. Sequenced input: PBMCs.

The CDR3, as DNA: TGTGCCAGCAGTTTTCCCCAGACAGGGACCTACGAGCAGTACTTC. This gives the protein CASSFPQTGTYEQYF. This rearrangement joins TRBV28 to TRBJ2-7; the match to TRBD1 covers 7 bases. CDR1 is MDHEN, CDR2 SYDVKM, per germline. CDR3 length: 15 amino acids. Germline trimming cut 3 bases from V and 2 bases from J; bases unmatched to any gene: 7.